The source of this T cell receptor beta chain is a study of spatial heterogeneity in lung cancer. Study details: Detection of beta-chain sequences consistently exceeded that of alpha-chain sequences.

The time point was: sample taken at primary tumor resection. The input material, whole RNA from tumor, nontumor lung or frozen PBMC, was sequenced unsorted. A total of over 70 untreated early-stage non-small cell lung cancer patients served as donors. TCRdb analysed the 5' RACE reads with MiXCR anew, one entry per CDR3 protein. The sample holds 50,000 or so distinct CDR3 sequences; 10% to 15% are singletons and the top ten take 35% to 45%. V shed 3 bases and J shed 2 bases, with 12 bases lying between them. The CDR3 spans 14 residues. The V gene's germline CDR1 is DFQATT and CDR2 SNEGSKA (reference sequence). General observations from the study: Detection of ubiquitous tumor TCRs in blood was higher at resection than follow-up.

As for this clonotype: Its antigen is not identified.

This chain links TRBV20-1 with TRBJ2-3, with D tentatively TRBD2 (6 bases). The origin of this receptor is a female donor with early-stage non-small cell lung cancer. Sequenced material: PBMCs, taken at surgery. The CDR3 nucleotides read TGCAGTGCTAGGGGGGGACCAGCCACAGATACGCAGTATTTT. Encoded protein: CSARGGPATDTQYF.